The next 31 T cell receptor beta chains were all read from a single sample in a study of shared clonotypes between healthy human individuals. Some clones are missing from TCRdb's copy, which holds only in-frame ones; the method was immunoSEQ multiplex PCR. The table records roughly 2 million clones, roughly 94% of them present only once. Sequencing was performed on naive CD4+ T cells sorted from blood. The subset denotes: CD45RA+ positively selected. These receptors originate from a man aged 18 to 29 in good health.

As for this clone: Other DNA variants within this sample encode the same CDR3. The chain links TRBV11-2 to TRBJ2-1; D not certain. Trimming took off 1 base at V and 5 bases at J, with 6 bases between the two ends. CDR1 and CDR2 (germline): SGHAT, FQNNGV. The CDR3 extends over 13 amino acids. In DNA form, the CDR3 reads TGTGCCAGCAGCTTAGGCCAGAACAATGAGCAGTTCTTC. It yields the protein CASSLGQNNEQFF.

The chain employs TRBV10-2 and TRBJ1-1, with D possibly matching TRBD1 (5 bases). The CDR3 loop spans 12 amino acids. Germline CDR1 is WSHSY and CDR2 is SAAADI. V was trimmed by 5 bases and J by 5 bases, leaving 9 bases between them. CDR3 loop: CASSPGRTEAFF. CDR3 nucleotide sequence: TGCGCCAGCAGTCCAGGGCGGACTGAAGCTTTCTTT.

This sequence joins TRBV30 and TRBJ2-7; D tentatively reads TRBD1 or TRBD2 (5 bases each). Trimming took 5 bases from V and 5 from J, leaving 10 bases between them. CDR3 size: 11 residues. Germline CDR1 and CDR2: GTSNPN and SVGIG (reference sequence). CDR3: CAWVGTDEQYF. For the CDR3, the DNA is TGTGCCTGGGTGGGGACGGACGAGCAGTACTTC.

This chain links TRBV30 with TRBJ1-4; D may be TRBD1 (5 bases). The germline V gene encodes CDR1 GTSNPN and CDR2 SVGIG (reference sequence). The germline V and J ends were trimmed by 5 bases and 2 bases, with 12 bases remaining between them. The CDR3 is 14 amino acids. CDR3 nucleotides: TGTGCCTGGGAGCCAGGGAATACTAATGAAAAACTGTTTTTT. The encoded protein is CAWEPGNTNEKLFF.

Concerning this clone: This same CDR3 is encoded by further DNA sequences in the sample. The V call is TRBV7-2, the J call TRBJ2-7; no definite D call. The CDR3 spans 11 residues. CDR1 SGHTA and CDR2 FQGNSA come from the germline V gene. The V end lost 6 bases, the J end lost 3 bases, and 6 bases lay between the germline ends. Here the CDR3 DNA reads TGTGCCAGCAGTCCGGGCTACGAGCAGTACTTC. It specifies CASSPGYEQYF.

The chain joins TRBV10-3 to TRBJ2-3, with unresolved D. This CDR3 is built from 16 residues. The V gene lost 10 bases and the J gene lost 2 bases, with 22 bases spanning the gap. Per the germline V gene, CDR1 is ENHRY and CDR2 is SYGVKD. The CDR3 DNA is TGTGCCACCCGAGTAGCTGGGCCCAGACTCACAGATACGCAGTATTTT. Translating gives CATRVAGPRLTDTQYF.

The chain recombines TRBV6-1 with TRBJ2-1; tentative D call: TRBD2 (5 bases). Germline CDR1 is MNHNS and CDR2 is SASEGT. V lost 2 bases and J 0 bases, leaving 8 bases between the germline ends. This CDR3 contains 15 residues. The CDR3 protein is CASSESGSSYNEQFF. The CDR3 region has the DNA TGTGCCAGCAGTGAATCGGGGTCCTCCTACAATGAGCAGTTCTTC.

The V and J genes are TRBV29-1 and TRBJ2-5; D tentatively fits TRBD1 or TRBD2 (5 bases each). Germline CDR1 SQVTM, CDR2 ANQGSEA. This CDR3 is 11 amino acids long. Trimming left V 7 bases short and J 4 bases short, with 10 bases between. CDR3 amino acids: CSGQSGETQYF. DNA for the CDR3: TGCAGCGGACAGAGCGGAGAGACCCAGTACTTC.

V usage is TRBV5-4 and J usage is TRBJ2-7; 9 nucleotides align to TRBD1. V gave up 4 bases and J gave up 3 bases; unmatched junction bases: 5. The CDR3 sequence is 14 residues long. Germline-derived CDR1 and CDR2 are SGHNT and YYREEE (reference sequence). The DNA of the CDR3 is TGTGCCAGCAGCCCTGGGACAGGGCGCTACGAGCAGTACTTC. Encoded protein: CASSPGTGRYEQYF.

V usage is TRBV4-3 and J usage is TRBJ2-5, with TRBD1 matching over 7 bases. V lost 0 bases to trimming and J lost 3 bases; unmatched junction nucleotides: 4. In germline, CDR1 is LGHNA, CDR2 YSLEER. CDR3 length equals 15 residues. CDR3 residues: CASSQDLDRKETQYF. The DNA of the CDR3 is TGCGCCAGCAGCCAAGACTTGGACAGGAAAGAGACCCAGTACTTC.

The J gene is TRBJ1-2, the V gene TRBV11-2; maybe TRBD1 (6 bases). The CDR3 spans 15 residues. Germline V gives CDR1 SGHAT, CDR2 FQNNGV. V was cut by 4 bases and J by 1 base, with 13 bases left in between. CDR3 loop: CASSSLWTDNYGYTF. Here the CDR3 DNA reads TGTGCCAGCAGCTCCCTCTGGACAGATAACTATGGCTACACCTTC.

This clone has just one count. The chain is built from TRBV5-4 and TRBJ2-2; D call uncertain. This CDR3 is built from 14 residues. The germline gives CDR1 SGHNT, CDR2 YYREEE (reference sequence). Trimming cost V 2 bases and J 2 bases, with 7 bases left between them. CDR3 region: CASSFSKNTGELFF. DNA for the CDR3: TGTGCCAGCAGCTTTTCCAAAAACACCGGGGAGCTGTTTTTT.

The chain carries TRBV6-5 and TRBJ2-3; D not certain. Germline CDR1 reads MNHEY; CDR2 reads SVGAGI. The length of the CDR3 is 13 residues. Trimming cost V 0 bases and J 4 bases, with 5 bases left between them. The CDR3 is CASSYSNADTQYF. CDR3 in DNA: TGTGCCAGCAGTTACTCGAACGCAGATACGCAGTATTTT.

The V gene is TRBV6-1, the J gene TRBJ1-4; D possibly corresponds to TRBD1 (6 bases). The CDR3 consists of 15 residues. V was trimmed by 4 bases and J by 5 bases, leaving 14 bases between them. Germline V CDR1 and CDR2: MNHNS, SASEGT. Here the CDR3 reads CASSGPWGANEKLFF. For the CDR3, the DNA is TGTGCCAGCAGTGGCCCCTGGGGGGCGAATGAAAAACTGTTTTTT.

The chain combines TRBV12-5 with TRBJ1-4; D is unclear. Germline V gene lookup returns CDR1 LGHNT and CDR2 FRNRAP. V lost 0 bases and J lost 15, with 14 bases in between. The CDR3 is 13 amino acids. CDR3 sequence: CASGLVQDSAMFF. CDR3 coding DNA: TGTGCTAGTGGTTTGGTACAAGATTCGGCAATGTTTTTT.

The CDR3 here is CATSPGQGLYEQYF. As DNA, the CDR3 is TGTGCCACCTCGCCGGGACAGGGACTTTACGAGCAGTACTTC. The rearrangement joins TRBV28 to TRBJ2-7; 9 nucleotides agree with TRBD1. Germline V gives CDR1 MDHEN, CDR2 SYDVKM. V dropped 10 bases and J dropped 4; count of bases not matched to a gene: 11. This CDR3 has 14 residues.

In its sample, this clone was seen once. The CDR3 does not end in the conserved phenylalanine or tryptophan, so this is likely a read error. Because the CDR3's place on the DNA is in doubt, the DNA is left out and the CDR3 is given as listed by TCRdb. The CDR3 loop reads CASSPSIGTGELSLL. The chain joins TRBV6-6 to TRBJ1-2; the table names TRBD1, a call not compared with the DNA. Germline lookup yields CDR1 MNHNY and CDR2 SVGAGI (reference sequence). The CDR3 spans 15 amino acids, including both terminal residues.

This clone was counted once. V is TRBV15 and J is TRBJ2-7; 7 bases match TRBD1. This CDR3 spans 14 amino acids. Trimming removed 0 bases from V and 3 bases from J; junction bases left unmatched: 2. The germline V gene encodes CDR1 LNHNV and CDR2 YYDKDF (reference sequence). The CDR3 here is CATSREGQSYEQYF. CDR3 sequence (DNA): TGTGCCACCAGCAGAGAGGGACAGAGCTACGAGCAGTACTTC.

The chain is built from TRBV2 and TRBJ2-5; tentative D call: TRBD1 (6 bases). V was cut by 8 bases and J by 5 bases, with 15 bases left in between. The germline CDR1 and CDR2 sequences are SNHLY and FYNNEI. This CDR3 has 13 amino acids. Written as DNA, the CDR3 is TGTGCCAGCGGTAACAGGGAAATGGAGACCCAGTACTTC. It encodes CASGNREMETQYF. Combining the CDR3 with reference TRBV2 and TRBJ2-5 gives the whole variable domain EPEVTQTPSHQVTQMGQEVILRCVPISNHLYFYWYRQILGQKVEFLVSFYNNEISEKSEIFDDQFSVERPDGSNFTLKIRSTKLEDSAMYFCASGNREMETQYFGPGTRLLVL.

The V and J genes are TRBV7-9 and TRBJ2-7, with a tentative D call TRBD2 (5 bases). The CDR3 consists of 16 residues. V dropped 0 bases and J dropped 0 bases, with 12 bases sitting between them. Germline CDR1 is SEHNR and CDR2 is FQNEAQ (reference sequence). The CDR3 DNA sequence: TGTGCCAGCAGCTTAGCGGGAGCTTACTTCTCCTACGAGCAGTACTTC. Its protein product is CASSLAGAYFSYEQYF.

This clone was detected many times. CDR3: CASSRGPRDTEAFF. CDR3 nucleotide sequence: TGTGCCAGCAGCCGTGGACCTCGGGACACTGAAGCTTTCTTT. The chain has TRBV11-3 and TRBJ1-1; D remains ambiguous. V gave up 5 bases and J gave up 3 bases, with 13 bases separating them. The CDR3 loop spans 14 amino acids. Germline CDR1 SGHNT, CDR2 YENEEA.

The chain employs TRBV11-2 and TRBJ2-5; 8 bases fit TRBD1. CDR3 length: 15 residues. Germline lookup yields CDR1 SGHAT and CDR2 FQNNGV. The junction had 11 bases not matched to a gene; V was cut back by 4 bases and J by 7 bases. The CDR3 reads CASSSGTGGAWTQYF. DNA of the CDR3: TGTGCCAGCAGCTCAGGGACAGGAGGGGCATGGACCCAGTACTTC. Complete variable domain (other parts from reference TRBV11-2 and TRBJ2-5): EAGVAQSPRYKIIEKRQSVAFWCNPISGHATLYWYQQILGQGPKLLIQFQNNGVVDDSQLPKDRFSAERLKGVDSTLKIQPAKLEDSAVYLCASSSGTGGAWTQYFGPGTRLLVL.

The J gene is TRBJ1-1, the V gene TRBV30, with D perhaps matching TRBD1 (6 bases). The germline V gene has CDR1 GTSNPN and CDR2 SVGIG (reference sequence). The germline V and J ends were trimmed by 4 bases and 8 bases, with 14 bases remaining between them. The CDR3 has 12 residues. DNA for the CDR3: TGTGCCTGGATTCCCTGGGGGACAGAAGCTTTCTTT. It specifies CAWIPWGTEAFF.

The chain uses TRBV10-3 and TRBJ2-7, with 9 bases that match TRBD1. There are 17 residues in the CDR3. The V and J ends lost 4 bases and 6 bases, in that order; junction bases with no gene match: 16. Germline CDR1 reads ENHRY; CDR2 reads SYGVKD. This CDR3 reads CAISGSPRDRAEGEQYF. CDR3 in DNA: TGTGCCATCAGTGGATCACCCCGGGACAGGGCGGAGGGCGAGCAGTACTTC.

This chain connects TRBV2 to TRBJ1-5; 8 positions match TRBD1. V lost 4 bases, J lost 6 bases, and 8 bases stayed unmatched. The CDR3 covers 15 residues. The germline V gene has CDR1 SNHLY and CDR2 FYNNEI. This chain's CDR3 is CASSVQGAEGQPQHF. The DNA of the CDR3 is TGTGCCAGCAGTGTCCAGGGGGCGGAAGGTCAGCCCCAGCATTTT. Complete variable domain (other parts from reference TRBV2 and TRBJ1-5): EPEVTQTPSHQVTQMGQEVILRCVPISNHLYFYWYRQILGQKVEFLVSFYNNEISEKSEIFDDQFSVERPDGSNFTLKIRSTKLEDSAMYFCASSVQGAEGQPQHFGDGTRLSIL.

The sample holds a few counts of this clone. Other DNA variants within this sample encode the same CDR3. The V and J genes are TRBV5-6 and TRBJ2-5; 7 positions agree with TRBD2. Unmatched junction bases numbered 2, after V lost 4 bases and J lost 2 bases. The CDR3 runs to 13 residues. Germline V lookup: CDR1 SGHDT, CDR2 YYEEEE. In DNA form, the CDR3 reads TGTGCCAGCAGCCTGGGACTACAAGAGACCCAGTACTTC. This translates into CASSLGLQETQYF.

V gene TRBV19 combines with J gene TRBJ1-6, with D possibly being TRBD1 (6 bases). Germline-derived CDR1 and CDR2 are LNHDA and SQIVND (reference sequence). The V and J ends lost 0 bases and 14 bases respectively, with 11 bases between them. CDR3 size: 13 residues. The CDR3 region has the DNA TGTGCCAGTAGTATAGACCCAGGGGATGCCCTCCACTTT. Translating it yields CASSIDPGDALHF. The full variable domain, with the rest looked up from reference TRBV19 and TRBJ1-6, is DGGITQSPKYLFRKEGQNVTLSCEQNLNHDAMYWYRQDPGQGLRLIYYSQIVNDFQKGDIAEGYSVSREKKESFPLTVTSAQKNPTAFYLCASSIDPGDALHFGNGTRLTVT.

The chain combines TRBV18 with TRBJ1-2; perhaps TRBD1 as D (6 bases). CDR3 length equals 15 residues. V was trimmed by 3 bases and J by 4 bases, leaving 15 bases between them. Germline lookup yields CDR1 KGHSH and CDR2 LQKENI. The DNA of the CDR3 is TGTGCCAGCTCACCTGGAGGACAGCAAAGCTATGGCTACACCTTC. Translation gives CASSPGGQQSYGYTF.

J is TRBJ1-6 and V is TRBV27, with D unclear. V was shortened by 4 bases and J by 10 bases, with 14 bases between the two germline ends. Germline CDR1 reads MNHEY; CDR2 reads SMNVEV (reference sequence). The CDR3 is 14 amino acids. CDR3 coding DNA: TGTGCCAGCAGTTACCGGCAGGAATCATCACCCCTCCACTTT. Its protein is CASSYRQESSPLHF.

This clone was detected only once. The rearrangement uses TRBV2 and TRBJ1-4; TRBD1 agrees at 7 bases. This CDR3 is built from 15 residues. Germline V gene lookup returns CDR1 SNHLY and CDR2 FYNNEI. After removal of 7 bases from V and 2 bases from J, the junction contained 7 bases not matched to a gene. The CDR3 spells CASNPTGATNEKLFF. CDR3 coding DNA: TGTGCCAGCAATCCCACAGGGGCTACTAATGAAAAACTGTTTTTT.

This clone was counted once. V gene TRBV6-5 combines with J gene TRBJ2-7; 8 positions agree with TRBD1. There are 15 residues in the CDR3. Trimming took 5 bases from V and 6 from J; bases not matched to a gene: 12. CDR1 is MNHEY, CDR2 SVGAGI, per germline. The chain's CDR3 is CASSRPGQGIVEQYF. The CDR3, as DNA: TGTGCCAGCAGTCGCCCCGGACAGGGAATTGTCGAGCAGTACTTC.